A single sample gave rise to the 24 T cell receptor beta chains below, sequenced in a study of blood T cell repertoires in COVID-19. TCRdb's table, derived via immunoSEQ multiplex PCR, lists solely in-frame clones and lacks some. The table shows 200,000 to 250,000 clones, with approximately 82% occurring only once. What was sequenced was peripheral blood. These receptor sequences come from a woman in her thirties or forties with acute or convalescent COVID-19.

The CDR3 spells CASSQDLPPDNNYGYTF. In nucleotides, the CDR3 is TGCGCCAGCAGCCAAGATTTACCGCCAGATAACAACTATGGCTACACCTTC. The chain employs TRBV4-3 and TRBJ1-2; no reliable D call. The CDR3 is 17 residues long. V lost 0 bases, J lost 2 bases, and 16 bases lay in between. CDR1 is LGHNA and CDR2 is YSLEER in the germline V gene.

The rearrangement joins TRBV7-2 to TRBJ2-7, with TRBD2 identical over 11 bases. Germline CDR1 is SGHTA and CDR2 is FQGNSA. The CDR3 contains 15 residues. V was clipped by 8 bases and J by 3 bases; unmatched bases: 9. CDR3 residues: CASQLGTSGNYEQYF. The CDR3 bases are TGTGCCAGCCAATTGGGGACTAGCGGAAACTACGAGCAGTACTTC.

The CDR3 protein is CASSSSGTGIRKLFF. The CDR3 DNA is TGCGCCAGCAGCTCCTCGGGGACAGGGATCAGAAAACTGTTTTTT. The V and J genes are TRBV5-1 and TRBJ1-4, with TRBD1 matching over 9 bases. Germline V gene lookup returns CDR1 SGHRS and CDR2 YFSETQ. This CDR3 has 15 amino acids. Germline trimming cut 3 bases from V and 10 bases from J; bases unmatched to any gene: 10. The variable domain in full, with the rest retrieved from reference TRBV5-1 and TRBJ1-4, is KAGVTQTPRYLIKTRGQQVTLSCSPISGHRSVSWYQQTPGQGLQFLFEYFSETQRNKGNFPGRFSGRQFSNSRSEMNVSTLELGDSALYLCASSSSGTGIRKLFFGSGTQLSVL.

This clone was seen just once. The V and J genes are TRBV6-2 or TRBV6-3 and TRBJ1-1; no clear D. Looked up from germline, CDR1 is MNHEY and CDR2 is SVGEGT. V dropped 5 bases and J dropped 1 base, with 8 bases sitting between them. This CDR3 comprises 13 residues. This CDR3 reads CASSRDKNTEAFF. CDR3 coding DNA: TGTGCCAGCAGTCGCGACAAGAACACTGAAGCTTTCTTT.

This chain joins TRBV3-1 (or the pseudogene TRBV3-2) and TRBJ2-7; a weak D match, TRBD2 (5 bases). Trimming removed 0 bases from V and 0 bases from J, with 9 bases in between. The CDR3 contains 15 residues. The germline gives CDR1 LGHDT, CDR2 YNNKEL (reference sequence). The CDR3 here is CASSQELGSSYEQYF. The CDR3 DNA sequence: TGTGCCAGCAGCCAAGAGTTGGGGAGCTCCTACGAGCAGTACTTC.

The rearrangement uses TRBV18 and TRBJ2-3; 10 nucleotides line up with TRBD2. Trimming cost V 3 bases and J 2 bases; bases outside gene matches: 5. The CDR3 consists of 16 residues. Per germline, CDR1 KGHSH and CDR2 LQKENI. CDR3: CASSPTTSGNTDTQYF. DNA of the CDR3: TGTGCCAGCTCACCTACTACTAGCGGGAACACAGATACGCAGTATTTT.

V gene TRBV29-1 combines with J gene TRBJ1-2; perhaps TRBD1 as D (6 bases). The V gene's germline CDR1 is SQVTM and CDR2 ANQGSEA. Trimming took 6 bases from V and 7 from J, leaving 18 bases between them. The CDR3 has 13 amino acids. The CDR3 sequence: CSVDSLIAGGYTF. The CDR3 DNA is TGCAGCGTGGACAGTCTAATAGCCGGTGGCTACACCTTC.

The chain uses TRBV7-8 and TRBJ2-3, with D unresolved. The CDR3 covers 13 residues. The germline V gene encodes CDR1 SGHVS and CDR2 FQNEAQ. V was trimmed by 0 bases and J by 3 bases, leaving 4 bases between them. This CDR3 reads CASSLAQTDTQYF. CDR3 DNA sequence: TGTGCCAGCAGCTTAGCGCAGACAGATACGCAGTATTTT. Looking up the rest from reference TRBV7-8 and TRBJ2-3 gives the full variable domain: GAGVSQSPRYKVAKRGQDVALRCDPISGHVSLFWYQQALGQGPEFLTYFQNEAQLDKSGLPSDRFFAERPEGSVSTLKIQRTQQEDSAVYLCASSLAQTDTQYFGPGTRLTVL.

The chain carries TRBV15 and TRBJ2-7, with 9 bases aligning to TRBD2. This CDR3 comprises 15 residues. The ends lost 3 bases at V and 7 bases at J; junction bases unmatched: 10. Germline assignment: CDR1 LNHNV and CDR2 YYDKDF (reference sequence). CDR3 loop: CATSRALAGAGEQYF. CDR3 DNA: TGTGCCACCAGCAGGGCCTTAGCGGGAGCTGGTGAGCAGTACTTC.

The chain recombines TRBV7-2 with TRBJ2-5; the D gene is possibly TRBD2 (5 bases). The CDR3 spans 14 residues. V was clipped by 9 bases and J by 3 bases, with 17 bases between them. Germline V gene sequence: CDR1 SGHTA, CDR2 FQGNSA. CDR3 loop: CASHITSFKETQYF. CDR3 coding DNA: TGTGCCAGTCACATAACTAGTTTTAAAGAGACCCAGTACTTC.

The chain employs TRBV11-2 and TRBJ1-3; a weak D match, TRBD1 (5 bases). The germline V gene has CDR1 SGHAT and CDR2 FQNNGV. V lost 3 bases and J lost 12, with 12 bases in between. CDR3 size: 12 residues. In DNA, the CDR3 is TGTGCCAGCAGCTTCCGACAGAAGGGCATATATTTT. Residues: CASSFRQKGIYF. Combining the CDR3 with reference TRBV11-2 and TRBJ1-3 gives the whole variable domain EAGVAQSPRYKIIEKRQSVAFWCNPISGHATLYWYQQILGQGPKLLIQFQNNGVVDDSQLPKDRFSAERLKGVDSTLKIQPAKLEDSAVYLCASSFRQKGIYFGEGSWLTVV.

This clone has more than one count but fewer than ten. CDR3 sequence reads: CASSPRQDNEQFF. The CDR3 nucleotides are TGTGCCAGCTCACCACGGCAGGACAATGAGCAGTTCTTC. This chain uses TRBV18 with TRBJ2-1; D call uncertain. The CDR3 has 13 residues. The germline gives CDR1 KGHSH, CDR2 LQKENI. V lost 1 base, J lost 5 bases, and 6 bases lay in between.

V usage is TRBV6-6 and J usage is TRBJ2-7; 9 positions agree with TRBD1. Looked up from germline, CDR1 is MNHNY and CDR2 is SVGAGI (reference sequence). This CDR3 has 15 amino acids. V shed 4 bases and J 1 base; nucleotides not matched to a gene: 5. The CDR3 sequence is CASSWGQGFSYEQYF. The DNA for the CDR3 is TGTGCCAGCAGTTGGGGACAGGGCTTTTCCTACGAGCAGTACTTC.

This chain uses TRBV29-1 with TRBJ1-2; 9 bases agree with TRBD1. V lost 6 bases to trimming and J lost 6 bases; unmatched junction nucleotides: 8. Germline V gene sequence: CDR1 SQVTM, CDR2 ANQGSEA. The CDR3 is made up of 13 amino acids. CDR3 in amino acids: CSVGQGLEDGYTF. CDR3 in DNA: TGCAGCGTCGGACAGGGGCTAGAGGATGGCTACACCTTC.

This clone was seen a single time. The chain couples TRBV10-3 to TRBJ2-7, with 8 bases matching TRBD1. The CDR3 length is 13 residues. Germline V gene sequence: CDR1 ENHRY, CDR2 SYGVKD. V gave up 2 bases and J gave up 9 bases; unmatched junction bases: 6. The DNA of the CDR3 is TGTGCCATCAGTGAGCCACAGGGGGACGGGCAGTACTTC. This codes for CAISEPQGDGQYF.

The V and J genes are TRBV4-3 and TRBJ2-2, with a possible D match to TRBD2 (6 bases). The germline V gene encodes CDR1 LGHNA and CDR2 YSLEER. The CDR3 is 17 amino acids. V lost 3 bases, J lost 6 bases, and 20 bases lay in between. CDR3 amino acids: CASSQVAGPQGAGELFF. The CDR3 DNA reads TGCGCCAGCAGCCAGGTGGCGGGACCCCAGGGCGCCGGGGAGCTGTTTTTT.

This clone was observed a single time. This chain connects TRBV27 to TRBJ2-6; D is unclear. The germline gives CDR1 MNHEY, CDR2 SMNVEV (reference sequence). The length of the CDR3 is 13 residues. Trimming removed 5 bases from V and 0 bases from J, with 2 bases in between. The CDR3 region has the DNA TGTGCCAGCAGTCACTCTGGGGCCAACGTCCTGACTTTC. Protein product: CASSHSGANVLTF.

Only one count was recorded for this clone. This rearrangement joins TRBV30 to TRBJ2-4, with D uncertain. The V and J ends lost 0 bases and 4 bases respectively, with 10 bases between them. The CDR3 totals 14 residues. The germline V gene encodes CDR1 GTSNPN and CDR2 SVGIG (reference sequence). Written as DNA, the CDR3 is TGTGCCTGGAGTGTTCCCCGGCGGAAAAACATTCAGTACTTC. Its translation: CAWSVPRRKNIQYF.

Here the CDR3 DNA reads TGTGCCAGCAGCCAGAGCGCGGGCCGGTATAATTCACCCCTCCACTTT. It translates to CASSQSAGRYNSPLHF. V and J are TRBV3-1 (or the pseudogene TRBV3-2) and TRBJ1-6, with D unresolved. CDR3 size: 16 residues. Germline V gene lookup returns CDR1 LGHDT and CDR2 YNNKEL (reference sequence). V gave up 3 bases and J gave up 4 bases, with 13 bases separating them.

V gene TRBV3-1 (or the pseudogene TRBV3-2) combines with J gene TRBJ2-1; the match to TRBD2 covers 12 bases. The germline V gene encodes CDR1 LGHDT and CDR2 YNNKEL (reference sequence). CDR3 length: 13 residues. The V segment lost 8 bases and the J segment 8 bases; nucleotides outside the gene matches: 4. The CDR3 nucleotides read TGTGCCAGCCGGACTAGCGGGACCGATGAGCAGTTCTTC. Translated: CASRTSGTDEQFF.

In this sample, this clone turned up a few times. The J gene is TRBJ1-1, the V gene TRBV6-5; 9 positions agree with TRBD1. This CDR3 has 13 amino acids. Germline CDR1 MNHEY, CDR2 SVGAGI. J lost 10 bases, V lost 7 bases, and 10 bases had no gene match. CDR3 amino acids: CASTPRDRAGAFF. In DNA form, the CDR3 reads TGTGCCAGCACCCCTAGGGACAGGGCCGGAGCTTTCTTT.

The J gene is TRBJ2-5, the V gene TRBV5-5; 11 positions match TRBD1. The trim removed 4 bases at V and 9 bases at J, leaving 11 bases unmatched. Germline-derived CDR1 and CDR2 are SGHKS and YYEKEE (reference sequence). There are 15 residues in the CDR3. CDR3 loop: CASSARDRGLSAQYF. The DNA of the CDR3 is TGTGCCAGCAGCGCCCGGGACAGGGGGTTATCGGCCCAGTACTTC.

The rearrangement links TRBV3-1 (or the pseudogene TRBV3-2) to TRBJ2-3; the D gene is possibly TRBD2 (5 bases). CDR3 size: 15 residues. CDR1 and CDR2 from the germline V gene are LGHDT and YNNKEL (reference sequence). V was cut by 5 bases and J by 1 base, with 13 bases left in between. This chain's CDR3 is CASSTLASGTDTQYF. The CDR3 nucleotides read TGTGCCAGCAGCACTTTAGCGTCGGGCACAGATACGCAGTATTTT.

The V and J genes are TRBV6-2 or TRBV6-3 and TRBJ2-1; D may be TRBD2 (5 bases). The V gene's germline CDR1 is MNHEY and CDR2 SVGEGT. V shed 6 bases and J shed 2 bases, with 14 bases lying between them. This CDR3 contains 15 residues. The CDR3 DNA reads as TGTGCCAGCAGCAAGGTTAGCGCGACCTACAATGAGCAGTTCTTC. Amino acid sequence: CASSKVSATYNEQFF.